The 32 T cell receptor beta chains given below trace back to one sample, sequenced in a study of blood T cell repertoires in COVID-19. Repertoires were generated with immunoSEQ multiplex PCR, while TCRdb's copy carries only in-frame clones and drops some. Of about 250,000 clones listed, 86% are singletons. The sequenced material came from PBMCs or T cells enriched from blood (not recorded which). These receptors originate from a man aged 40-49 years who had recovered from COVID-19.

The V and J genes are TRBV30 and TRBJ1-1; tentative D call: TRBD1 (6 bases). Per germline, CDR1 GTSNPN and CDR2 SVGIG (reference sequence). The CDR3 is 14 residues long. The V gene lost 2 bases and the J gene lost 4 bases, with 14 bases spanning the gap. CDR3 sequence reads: CAWSRDTGVTEAFF. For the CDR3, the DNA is TGTGCCTGGAGTCGGGACACGGGTGTCACTGAAGCTTTCTTT.

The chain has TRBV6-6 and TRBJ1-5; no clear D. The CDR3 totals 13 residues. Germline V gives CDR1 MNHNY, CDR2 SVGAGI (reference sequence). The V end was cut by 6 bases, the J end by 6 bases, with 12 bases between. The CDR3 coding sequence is TGTGCCAGCAGCCGGGTGGCTGGTCAGCCCCAGCATTTT. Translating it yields CASSRVAGQPQHF.

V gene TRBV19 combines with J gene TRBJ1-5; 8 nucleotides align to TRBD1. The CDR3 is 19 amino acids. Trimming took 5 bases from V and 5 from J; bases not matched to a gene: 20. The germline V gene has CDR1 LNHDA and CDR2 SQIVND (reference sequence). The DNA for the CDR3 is TGTGCCAGTAGTCACTCGTCAGGACAGGGCTTGCCGCCGCATCAGCCCCAGCATTTT. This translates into CASSHSSGQGLPPHQPQHF.

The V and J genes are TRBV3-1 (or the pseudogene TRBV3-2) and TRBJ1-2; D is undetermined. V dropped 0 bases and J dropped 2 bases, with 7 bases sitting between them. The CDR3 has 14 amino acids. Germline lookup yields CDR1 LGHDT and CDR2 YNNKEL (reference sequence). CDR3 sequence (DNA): TGTGCCAGCAGCCAAGACAGTGCCAACTATGGCTACACCTTC. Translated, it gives CASSQDSANYGYTF.

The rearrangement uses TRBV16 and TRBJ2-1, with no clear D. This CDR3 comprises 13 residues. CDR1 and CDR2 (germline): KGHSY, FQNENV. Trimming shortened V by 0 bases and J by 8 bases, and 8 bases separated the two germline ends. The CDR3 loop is CASSQSSRYEQFF. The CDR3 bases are TGTGCCAGCAGCCAATCTTCCAGATATGAGCAGTTCTTC.

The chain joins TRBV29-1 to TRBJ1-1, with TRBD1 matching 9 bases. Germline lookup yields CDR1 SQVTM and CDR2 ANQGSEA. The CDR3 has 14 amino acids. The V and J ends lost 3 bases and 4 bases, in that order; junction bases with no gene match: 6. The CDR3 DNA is TGCAGCGTTGAGGGGGACAGGGAGGTCACTGAAGCTTTCTTT. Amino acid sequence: CSVEGDREVTEAFF.

The CDR3 DNA sequence: TGTGCCAGCAGTTTATTTGGGACAGAAAATCAGCCCCAGCATTTT. Its translation: CASSLFGTENQPQHF. The chain combines TRBV27 with TRBJ1-5; 7 nucleotides line up with TRBD1. V shed 1 base, J shed 4 bases, and the junction held 4 bases outside the gene matches. This CDR3 region has 15 residues. Germline V CDR1 and CDR2: MNHEY, SMNVEV (reference sequence).

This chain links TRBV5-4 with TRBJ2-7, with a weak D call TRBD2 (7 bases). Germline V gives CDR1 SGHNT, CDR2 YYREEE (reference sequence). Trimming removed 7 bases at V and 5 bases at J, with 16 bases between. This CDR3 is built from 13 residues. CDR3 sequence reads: CASGDGGHHEQYF. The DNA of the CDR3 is TGTGCCAGCGGGGACGGGGGGCACCACGAGCAGTACTTC. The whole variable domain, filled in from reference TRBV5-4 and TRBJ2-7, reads ETGVTQSPTHLIKTRGQQVTLRCSSQSGHNTVSWYQQALGQGPQFIFQYYREEENGRGNFPPRFSGLQFPNYSSELNVNALELDDSALYLCASGDGGHHEQYFGPGTRLTVT.

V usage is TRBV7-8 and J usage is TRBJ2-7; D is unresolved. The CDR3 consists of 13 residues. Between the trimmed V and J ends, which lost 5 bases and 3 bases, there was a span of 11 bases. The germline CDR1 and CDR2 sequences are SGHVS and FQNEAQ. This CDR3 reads CASSAGVLYEQYF. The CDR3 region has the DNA TGTGCCAGCAGCGCCGGAGTCCTCTACGAGCAGTACTTC.

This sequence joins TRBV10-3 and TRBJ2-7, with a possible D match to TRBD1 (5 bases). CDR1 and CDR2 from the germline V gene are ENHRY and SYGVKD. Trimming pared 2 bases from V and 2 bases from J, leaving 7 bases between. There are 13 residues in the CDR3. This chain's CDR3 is CAISEDRAYEQYF. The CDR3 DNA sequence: TGTGCCATCAGTGAGGACAGAGCCTACGAGCAGTACTTC.

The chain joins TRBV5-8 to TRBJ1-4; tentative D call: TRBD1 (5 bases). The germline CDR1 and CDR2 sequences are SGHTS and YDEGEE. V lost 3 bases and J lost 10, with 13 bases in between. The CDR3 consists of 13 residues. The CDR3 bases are TGTGCCAGCAGCTCTGCGGGGGGTGGAAAACTGTTTTTT. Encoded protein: CASSSAGGGKLFF.

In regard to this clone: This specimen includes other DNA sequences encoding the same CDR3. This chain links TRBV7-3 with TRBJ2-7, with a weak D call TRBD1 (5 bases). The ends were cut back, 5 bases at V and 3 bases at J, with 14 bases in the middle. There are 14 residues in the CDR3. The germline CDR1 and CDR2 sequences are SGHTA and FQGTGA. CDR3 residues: CASSPQGSSYEQYF. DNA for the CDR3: TGTGCCAGCAGCCCGCAGGGAAGTAGCTACGAGCAGTACTTC.

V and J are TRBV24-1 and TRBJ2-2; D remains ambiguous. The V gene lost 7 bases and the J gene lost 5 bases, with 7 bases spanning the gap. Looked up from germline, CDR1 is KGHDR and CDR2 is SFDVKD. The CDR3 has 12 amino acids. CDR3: CATSLSTGELFF. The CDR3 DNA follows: TGTGCCACCAGCCTAAGTACCGGGGAGCTGTTTTTT.

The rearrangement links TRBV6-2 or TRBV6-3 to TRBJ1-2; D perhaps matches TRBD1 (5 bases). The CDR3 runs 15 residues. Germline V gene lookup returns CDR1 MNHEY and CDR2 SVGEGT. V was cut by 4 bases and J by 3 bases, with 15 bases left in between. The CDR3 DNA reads TGTGCCAGCAGTTCCTTGGGGGGAAGGGACTATGGCTACACCTTC. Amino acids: CASSSLGGRDYGYTF.

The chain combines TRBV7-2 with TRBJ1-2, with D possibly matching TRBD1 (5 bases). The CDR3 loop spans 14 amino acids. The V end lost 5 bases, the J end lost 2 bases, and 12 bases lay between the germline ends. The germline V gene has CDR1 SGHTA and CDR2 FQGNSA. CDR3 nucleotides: TGTGCCAGCAGCCTGGGACTGACGAACTATGGCTACACCTTC. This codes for CASSLGLTNYGYTF.

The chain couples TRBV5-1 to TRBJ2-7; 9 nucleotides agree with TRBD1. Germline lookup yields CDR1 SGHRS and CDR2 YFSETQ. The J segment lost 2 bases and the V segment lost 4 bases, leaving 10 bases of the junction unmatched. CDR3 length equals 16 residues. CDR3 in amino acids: CASSPARDRVTYEQYF. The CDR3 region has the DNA TGCGCCAGCAGCCCCGCCCGGGACAGGGTAACCTACGAGCAGTACTTC.

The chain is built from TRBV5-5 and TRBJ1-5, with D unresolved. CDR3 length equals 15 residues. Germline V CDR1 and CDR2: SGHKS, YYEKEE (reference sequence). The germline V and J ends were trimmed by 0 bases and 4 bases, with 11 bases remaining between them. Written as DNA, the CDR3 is TGTGCCAGCAGCTTGGCGGCTGGCAGGAATCAGCCCCAGCATTTT. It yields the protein CASSLAAGRNQPQHF.

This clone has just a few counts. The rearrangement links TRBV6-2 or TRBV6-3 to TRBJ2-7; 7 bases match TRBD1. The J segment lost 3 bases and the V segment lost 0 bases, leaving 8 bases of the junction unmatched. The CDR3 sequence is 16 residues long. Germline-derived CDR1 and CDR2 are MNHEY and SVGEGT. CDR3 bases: TGTGCCAGCAGTTACTCGGTCCGGGACAGATTCTACGAGCAGTACTTC. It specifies CASSYSVRDRFYEQYF.

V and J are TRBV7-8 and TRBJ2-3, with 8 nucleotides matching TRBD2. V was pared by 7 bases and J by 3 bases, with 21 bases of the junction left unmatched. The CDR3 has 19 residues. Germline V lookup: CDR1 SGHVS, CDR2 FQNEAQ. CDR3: CASIPRRLAGGNGTDTQYF. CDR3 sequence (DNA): TGTGCCAGCATTCCGAGACGTCTAGCGGGCGGAAACGGTACAGATACGCAGTATTTT.

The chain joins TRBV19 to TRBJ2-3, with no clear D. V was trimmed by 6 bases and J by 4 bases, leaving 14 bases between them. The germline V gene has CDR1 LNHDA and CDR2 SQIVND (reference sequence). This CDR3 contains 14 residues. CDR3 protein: CASRTTVRADTQYF. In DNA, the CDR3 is TGTGCCAGTAGAACTACGGTTCGGGCAGATACGCAGTATTTT.

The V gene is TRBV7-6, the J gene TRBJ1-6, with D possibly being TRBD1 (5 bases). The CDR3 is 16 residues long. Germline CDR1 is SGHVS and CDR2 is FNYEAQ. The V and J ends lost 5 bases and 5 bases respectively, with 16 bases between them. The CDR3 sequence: CASSMGPLGNNSPLHF. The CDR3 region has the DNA TGTGCCAGCAGCATGGGGCCCCTGGGGAATAATTCACCCCTCCACTTT.

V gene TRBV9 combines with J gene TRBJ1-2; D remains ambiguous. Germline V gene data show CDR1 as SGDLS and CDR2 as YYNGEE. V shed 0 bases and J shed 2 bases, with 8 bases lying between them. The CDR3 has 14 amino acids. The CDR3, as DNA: TGTGCCAGCAGCGTAGCGGCGGGAAACTATGGCTACACCTTC. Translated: CASSVAAGNYGYTF.

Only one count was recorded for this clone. For the CDR3, the DNA is TGTGCCAGCAGCTTAGGACACCCGGGACAGTCTAATGAAAAACTGTTTTTT. Its protein product is CASSLGHPGQSNEKLFF. The chain couples TRBV7-8 to TRBJ1-4; 7 bases match TRBD1. After removal of 1 base from V and 3 bases from J, the junction contained 8 bases not matched to a gene. The CDR3 is made up of 17 amino acids. The germline gives CDR1 SGHVS, CDR2 FQNEAQ.

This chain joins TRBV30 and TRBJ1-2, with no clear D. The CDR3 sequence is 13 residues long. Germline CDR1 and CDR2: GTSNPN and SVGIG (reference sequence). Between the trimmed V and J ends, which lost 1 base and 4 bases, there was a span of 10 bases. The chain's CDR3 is CAWSGPGGYGYTF. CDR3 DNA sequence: TGTGCCTGGAGTGGCCCCGGTGGCTATGGCTACACCTTC.

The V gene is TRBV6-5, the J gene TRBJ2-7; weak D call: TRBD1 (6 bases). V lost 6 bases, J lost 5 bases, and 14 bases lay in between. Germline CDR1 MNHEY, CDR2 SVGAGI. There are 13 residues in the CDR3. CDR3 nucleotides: TGTGCCAGCAGGGGGGCAGGGCAAGACGAGCAGTACTTC. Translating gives CASRGAGQDEQYF.

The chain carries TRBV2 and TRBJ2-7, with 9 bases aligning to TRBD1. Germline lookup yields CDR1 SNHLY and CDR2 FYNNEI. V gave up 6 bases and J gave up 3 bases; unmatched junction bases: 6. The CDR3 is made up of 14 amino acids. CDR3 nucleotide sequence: TGTGCCAGCAGAACCGGGACAGGGAACTACGAGCAGTACTTC. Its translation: CASRTGTGNYEQYF.

CDR3 protein: CASSEYGSQETQYF. The CDR3, as DNA: TGTGCCAGCAGTGAATACGGGTCGCAAGAGACCCAGTACTTC. This chain links TRBV25-1 with TRBJ2-5; no definite D call. The germline V and J ends were trimmed by 0 bases and 2 bases, with 7 bases remaining between them. Germline CDR1 MGHDK, CDR2 SYGVNS. The CDR3 contains 14 residues.

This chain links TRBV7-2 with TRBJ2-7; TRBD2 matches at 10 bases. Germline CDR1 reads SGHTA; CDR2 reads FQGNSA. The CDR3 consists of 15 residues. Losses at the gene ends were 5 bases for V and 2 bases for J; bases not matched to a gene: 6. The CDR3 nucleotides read TGTGCCAGCAGCCCCACTAGCGGGGATCCCTACGAGCAGTACTTC. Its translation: CASSPTSGDPYEQYF.

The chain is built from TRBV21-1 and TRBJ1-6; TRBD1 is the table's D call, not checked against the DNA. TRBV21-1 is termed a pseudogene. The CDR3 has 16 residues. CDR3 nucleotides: TGTGCCAGCAGCTTACCCGGGACAGGGGGTTATTCACCCCTCCACTTT. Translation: CASSLPGTGGYSPLHF.

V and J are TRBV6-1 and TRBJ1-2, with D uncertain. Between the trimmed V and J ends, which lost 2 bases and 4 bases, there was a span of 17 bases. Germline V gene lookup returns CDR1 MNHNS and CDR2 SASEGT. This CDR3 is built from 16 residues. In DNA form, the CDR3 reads TGTGCCAGCAGTGAAAAAAAAGACACCCTCCCCTATGGCTACACCTTC. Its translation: CASSEKKDTLPYGYTF.

The CDR3 bases are TGTGCCAGCAGCTTAGGCCTAGCGGGGGGGCCGCGCGAGCAGTACTTC. Translating gives CASSLGLAGGPREQYF. This chain links TRBV7-2 with TRBJ2-7, with TRBD2 matching 12 bases. The V gene's germline CDR1 is SGHTA and CDR2 FQGNSA. The CDR3 is made up of 16 amino acids. V lost 1 base, J lost 6 bases, and 7 bases stayed unmatched.

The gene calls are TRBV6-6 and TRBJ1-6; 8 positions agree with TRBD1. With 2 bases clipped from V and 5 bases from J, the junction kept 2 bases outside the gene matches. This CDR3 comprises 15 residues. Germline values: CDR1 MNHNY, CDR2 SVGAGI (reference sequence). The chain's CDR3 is CASSYMDRDNSPLHF. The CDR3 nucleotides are TGTGCCAGCAGTTACATGGACAGGGATAATTCACCCCTCCACTTT.